Shown below are 27 T cell receptor beta chains from a single sample sequenced in a study of T cell clonotyping in hematopoietic cell transplantation. Sequencing used immunoSEQ multiplex PCR; TCRdb keeps in-frame clones, though not all of them. The sample has about 16,000 clones, 61% seen once. The sample here was PBMCs, taken 30 days after allogeneic stem cell transplant. All receptors come from a male patient aged 45-60 years who had an allogeneic stem cell transplant from an unrelated donor, so T cells may come from the graft donor. Some clones in this sample may be carry-over from other donors' samples.

V gene TRBV2 combines with J gene TRBJ2-7; perhaps TRBD2 as D (5 bases). The CDR3 contains 12 residues. V was shortened by 10 bases and J by 7 bases, with 17 bases between the two germline ends. Per the germline V gene, CDR1 is SNHLY and CDR2 is FYNNEI. CDR3: CATGITELEQYF. The CDR3 DNA reads TGTGCCACCGGGATAACAGAACTTGAGCAGTACTTC. The variable domain in full, with the rest retrieved from reference TRBV2 and TRBJ2-7, is EPEVTQTPSHQVTQMGQEVILRCVPISNHLYFYWYRQILGQKVEFLVSFYNNEISEKSEIFDDQFSVERPDGSNFTLKIRSTKLEDSAMYFCATGITELEQYFGPGTRLTVT.

The V and J genes are TRBV30 and TRBJ1-2; D is possibly TRBD1 (5 bases). The germline V and J ends were trimmed by 2 bases and 3 bases, with 13 bases remaining between them. This CDR3 region has 14 residues. The germline gives CDR1 GTSNPN, CDR2 SVGIG (reference sequence). The CDR3 DNA reads as TGTGCCTGGAGTCCGCAAGGGGACTACTATGGCTACACCTTC. Residues: CAWSPQGDYYGYTF.

The chain has TRBV6-5 and TRBJ2-5; D is uncertain. Trimming left V 0 bases short and J 2 bases short, with 7 bases between. This CDR3 comprises 14 residues. From germline, CDR1 is MNHEY and CDR2 SVGAGI. The CDR3 nucleotides are TGTGCCAGCAGTTACTCGATTAAACAAGAGACCCAGTACTTC. Its translation is CASSYSIKQETQYF.

V and J are TRBV4-2 and TRBJ1-4; 8 bases match TRBD1. J gave up 8 bases and V 4 bases, and 6 bases lay outside the gene matches. The germline V gene has CDR1 LGHNA and CDR2 YNFKEQ. The CDR3 is 14 residues long. The CDR3 loop is CASSLDRGQEKLFF. The CDR3 DNA is TGTGCCAGCAGCCTAGACAGGGGTCAGGAAAAACTGTTTTTT.

This clone has only a few counts. This chain links TRBV28 with TRBJ1-6, with a weak D call TRBD1 (5 bases). V shed 5 bases and J shed 10 bases, with 18 bases lying between them. The CDR3 sequence is 15 residues long. The germline V gene encodes CDR1 MDHEN and CDR2 SYDVKM. The CDR3 bases are TGTGCCAGCAGTGGGGGAAGGGGCCTTGGGTCACCCCTCCACTTT. Translating gives CASSGGRGLGSPLHF.

The chain joins TRBV6-4 to TRBJ1-2; D may be TRBD1 (5 bases). The CDR3 runs to 12 residues. Germline CDR1 and CDR2: MRHNA and SNTAGT. Trimming pared 8 bases from V and 6 bases from J, leaving 13 bases between. CDR3 bases: TGTGCCAGCTGGGGGTGGGCTGATGGCTACACCTTC. Amino acid sequence: CASWGWADGYTF.

This chain links TRBV5-1 with TRBJ1-5; 7 positions agree with TRBD1. CDR3 length: 15 residues. The V gene's germline CDR1 is SGHRS and CDR2 YFSETQ. Trimming at V came to 5 bases and at J to 0 bases, leaving 5 bases not matched to a gene. The CDR3: CASSPTGNSNQPQHF. Here the CDR3 DNA reads TGCGCCAGCAGTCCGACAGGGAATAGCAATCAGCCCCAGCATTTT.

The V gene is TRBV30, the J gene TRBJ1-2, with 8 positions matching TRBD1. V was clipped by 1 base and J by 8 bases; unmatched bases: 9. Germline V gene sequence: CDR1 GTSNPN, CDR2 SVGIG (reference sequence). This CDR3 region has 14 residues. The chain's CDR3 is CAWSGIGQGGGYTF. The CDR3 region has the DNA TGTGCCTGGAGTGGTATCGGACAGGGTGGAGGCTACACCTTC.

The chain couples TRBV27 to TRBJ2-7, with D possibly being TRBD1 (5 bases). Trimming left V 5 bases short and J 3 bases short, with 11 bases between. Germline V CDR1 and CDR2: MNHEY, SMNVEV (reference sequence). The CDR3 runs 13 residues. Here the CDR3 DNA reads TGTGCCAGCAGTGACAGTCCCAGCTACGAGCAGTACTTC. This sequence encodes CASSDSPSYEQYF.

This clone has just one count. V usage is TRBV30 and J usage is TRBJ1-2, with D unresolved. Germline CDR1 is GTSNPN and CDR2 is SVGIG (reference sequence). V was cut by 2 bases and J by 13 bases, with 17 bases left in between. This CDR3 has 12 amino acids. CDR3 in DNA: TGTGCCTGGAGTCGGAGACTTTCGAACTGCACCTTC. It yields the protein CAWSRRLSNCTF.

The V call is TRBV30, the J call TRBJ1-2; tentative D call: TRBD1 (6 bases). V dropped 1 base and J dropped 1 base, with 10 bases sitting between them. In germline, CDR1 is GTSNPN, CDR2 SVGIG (reference sequence). The CDR3 is 14 residues long. The CDR3 spells CAWSGDTSNYGYTF. The CDR3 DNA is TGTGCCTGGAGTGGGGACACCAGTAACTATGGCTACACCTTC. Together with reference TRBV30 and TRBJ1-2, the CDR3 gives the full variable domain: SQTIHQWPATLVQPVGSPLSLECTVEGTSNPNLYWYRQAAGRGLQLLFYSVGIGQISSEVPQNLSASRPQDRQFILSSKKLLLSDSGFYLCAWSGDTSNYGYTFGSGTRLTVV.

V usage is TRBV30 and J usage is TRBJ1-1; a weak D match, TRBD1 (6 bases). The CDR3 spans 21 residues. Trimming shortened V by 0 bases and J by 4 bases, and 33 bases separated the two germline ends. The germline CDR1 and CDR2 sequences are GTSNPN and SVGIG (reference sequence). The CDR3 nucleotides read TGTGCCTGGAGTGTAGGCCTCTTCCCCGTCCGCACGGAGGGGGTTGGCACTGAAGCTTTCTTT. Its translation is CAWSVGLFPVRTEGVGTEAFF.

The gene calls are TRBV9 and TRBJ2-2; D not resolved. This CDR3 region has 14 residues. The V gene lost 4 bases and the J gene lost 7 bases, with 14 bases spanning the gap. In germline, CDR1 is SGDLS, CDR2 YYNGEE. This CDR3 is CASSPVTADGELFF. DNA for the CDR3: TGTGCCAGCAGCCCCGTTACGGCAGACGGGGAGCTGTTTTTT.

V is TRBV28 and J is TRBJ2-7, with D possibly matching TRBD1 (6 bases). Per germline, CDR1 MDHEN and CDR2 SYDVKM. V lost 4 bases and J lost 2, with 21 bases in between. The CDR3 has 17 residues. The CDR3: CASSSKSSGVWAYEQYF. CDR3 DNA sequence: TGTGCCAGCAGTTCTAAATCCTCAGGGGTCTGGGCCTACGAGCAGTACTTC. The full variable domain, with the rest looked up from reference TRBV28 and TRBJ2-7, is DVKVTQSSRYLVKRTGEKVFLECVQDMDHENMFWYRQDPGLGLRLIYFSYDVKMKEKGDIPEGYSVSREKKERFSLILESASTNQTSMYLCASSSKSSGVWAYEQYFGPGTRLTVT.

This clone was detected only a few times. The chain recombines TRBV7-8 with TRBJ2-7; no definite D call. The CDR3 extends over 14 amino acids. V was trimmed by 2 bases and J by 2 bases, leaving 10 bases between them. Germline V gives CDR1 SGHVS, CDR2 FQNEAQ. The CDR3 sequence is CASSLLGRTYEQYF. The DNA for the CDR3 is TGTGCCAGCAGCTTATTAGGCCGAACCTACGAGCAGTACTTC.

The gene calls are TRBV6-5 and TRBJ1-2; D possibly corresponds to TRBD1 (6 bases). The CDR3 is 15 amino acids. With 6 bases removed from V and 2 bases from J, the gap between germline ends came to 16 bases. Germline V CDR1 and CDR2: MNHEY, SVGAGI. In nucleotides, the CDR3 is TGTGCCAGCAGCCCCCCGGCCAGGGGAAACTATGGCTACACCTTC. Protein product: CASSPPARGNYGYTF.

The V gene is TRBV30, the J gene TRBJ1-3, with no clear D. V shed 1 base and J shed 7 bases, with 8 bases lying between them. The germline V gene has CDR1 GTSNPN and CDR2 SVGIG (reference sequence). CDR3 size: 12 residues. CDR3 residues: CAWSALWNTIYF. The DNA for the CDR3 is TGTGCCTGGAGTGCCCTATGGAACACCATATATTTT.

J is TRBJ1-2 and V is TRBV5-5; D is unresolved. The CDR3 spans 13 residues. The V and J ends lost 7 bases and 0 bases respectively, with 10 bases between them. Germline CDR1 reads SGHKS; CDR2 reads YYEKEE (reference sequence). CDR3 sequence: CASEESANYGYTF. In nucleotides, the CDR3 is TGTGCCAGCGAGGAGAGTGCTAACTATGGCTACACCTTC.

The chain carries TRBV19 and TRBJ2-4, with D maybe TRBD1 (6 bases). Germline loops: CDR1 LNHDA, CDR2 SQIVND (reference sequence). This CDR3 contains 17 residues. Trimming left V 3 bases short and J 0 bases short, with 15 bases between. CDR3 in DNA: TGTGCCAGTAGTATCAGGTTAGGGGGATCAGCCAAAAACATTCAGTACTTC. Translating gives CASSIRLGGSAKNIQYF.

CDR3 amino acids: CASSQRDYPSNEQFF. DNA of the CDR3: TGCGCCAGCAGCCAACGGGACTACCCATCCAATGAGCAGTTCTTC. V gene TRBV4-1 combines with J gene TRBJ2-1, with 7 positions matching TRBD2. J was trimmed by 6 bases and V by 2 bases; bases with no gene match: 7. The CDR3 totals 15 residues. From germline, CDR1 is MGHRA and CDR2 YSYEKL.

Of note for this clone: The junction departs from germline at one end; a sequencing error may be responsible. The rearrangement joins TRBV5-5 to TRBJ1-2; tentative D call: TRBD1 (5 bases). Germline V gene lookup returns CDR1 SGHKS and CDR2 YYEKEE (reference sequence). The CDR3 loop spans 11 amino acids. CDR3 sequence reads: CASRLGLGYTF. DNA of the CDR3: TGTGCCAGCAGGTTGGGACTCGGCTACACCTTC.

The chain is built from TRBV4-2 and TRBJ1-1; D is uncertain. This CDR3 comprises 13 residues. V lost 8 bases, J lost 4 bases, and 14 bases lay in between. Germline-derived CDR1 and CDR2 are LGHNA and YNFKEQ. DNA for the CDR3: TGTGCCAGCGCCCCCTGGGGTCCCACTGAAGCTTTCTTT. It encodes CASAPWGPTEAFF.

V usage is TRBV12-5 and J usage is TRBJ1-1, with a possible D match to TRBD1 (6 bases). The germline V gene encodes CDR1 LGHNT and CDR2 FRNRAP. The CDR3 runs 14 residues. V was trimmed by 2 bases and J by 6 bases, leaving 13 bases between them. CDR3 coding DNA: TGTGCTAGTGGTTTGCAGGGGATTGACCCTGAAGCTTTCTTT. This encodes CASGLQGIDPEAFF.

By share of the sample, this clone is large (0.1 to 1%). This chain joins TRBV19 and TRBJ2-5; TRBD2 might be the D (6 bases). The germline V gene encodes CDR1 LNHDA and CDR2 SQIVND (reference sequence). The CDR3 totals 12 residues. This CDR3 is CATGENQETQYF. The DNA of the CDR3 is TGTGCGACGGGGGAGAACCAAGAGACCCAGTACTTC.

In this sample, this clone turned up once. The chain joins TRBV30 to TRBJ1-2; 9 positions match TRBD1. This CDR3 is built from 15 residues. The junction had 9 bases not matched to a gene; V was cut back by 3 bases and J by 4 bases. The germline V gene encodes CDR1 GTSNPN and CDR2 SVGIG (reference sequence). The CDR3 protein is CAWRSGQGEVYGYTF. The CDR3 nucleotides are TGTGCCTGGAGATCGGGACAGGGAGAGGTCTATGGCTACACCTTC.

The rearrangement uses TRBV27 and TRBJ1-2, with D possibly being TRBD1 (5 bases). V was trimmed by 4 bases and J by 8 bases, leaving 23 bases between them. CDR3 size: 16 residues. The germline gives CDR1 MNHEY, CDR2 SMNVEV (reference sequence). The CDR3 DNA is TGTGCCAGCAGTTCGTTACAGGCCCCTAGCTCTCGGGGCTACACCTTC. The encoded protein is CASSSLQAPSSRGYTF.

The chain carries TRBV6-6 and TRBJ2-7, with a possible D match to TRBD1 (7 bases). The germline gives CDR1 MNHNY, CDR2 SVGAGI (reference sequence). V was pared by 2 bases and J by 3 bases, with 11 bases between. This CDR3 region has 14 residues. CDR3 coding DNA: TGTGCCAGCAGTTACGGGCAGGGGGGCTACGAGCAGTACTTC. This encodes CASSYGQGGYEQYF.